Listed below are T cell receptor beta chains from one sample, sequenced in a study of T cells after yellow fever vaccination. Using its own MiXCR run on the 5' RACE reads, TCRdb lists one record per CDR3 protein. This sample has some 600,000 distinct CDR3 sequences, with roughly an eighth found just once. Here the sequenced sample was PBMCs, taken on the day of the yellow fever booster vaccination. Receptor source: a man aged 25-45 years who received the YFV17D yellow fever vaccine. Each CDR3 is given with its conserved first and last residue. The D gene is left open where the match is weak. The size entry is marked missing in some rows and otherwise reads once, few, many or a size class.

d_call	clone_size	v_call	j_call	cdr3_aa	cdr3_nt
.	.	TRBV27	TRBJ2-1	CATTRTFGPNEQFF	TGTGCCACCACCCGGACATTTGGCCCCAATGAGCAGTTCTTC
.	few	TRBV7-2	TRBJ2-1	CASSRTPLGETYNEQFF	TGTGCCAGCAGCCGGACACCTTTGGGCGAGACCTACAATGAGCAGTTCTTC
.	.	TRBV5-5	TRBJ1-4	CASSYRIQEEKLFF	TGTGCCAGCAGCTACAGGATTCAAGAAGAAAAACTGTTTTTT
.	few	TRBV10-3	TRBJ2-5	CAISEFPEETQYF	TGTGCCATCAGTGAGTTCCCTGAAGAGACCCAGTACTTC
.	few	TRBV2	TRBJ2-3	CASHATTRTDTQYF	TGTGCCAGCCACGCTACTACTCGCACAGATACGCAGTATTTT
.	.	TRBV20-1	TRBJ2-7	CSANSVGRRGEQYF	TGCAGTGCTAACTCTGTGGGTAGACGGGGCGAGCAGTACTTC
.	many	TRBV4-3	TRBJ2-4	CASSQDLQNIQYF	TGCGCCAGCAGCCAAGACCTTCAAAACATTCAGTACTTC
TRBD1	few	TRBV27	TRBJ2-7	CASSWDRYYEQYF	TGTGCCAGCAGTTGGGACAGGTACTACGAGCAGTACTTC
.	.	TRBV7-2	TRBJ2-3	CASSTRLFSTDTQYF	TGTGCCAGCAGCACAAGACTATTCAGCACAGATACGCAGTATTTT
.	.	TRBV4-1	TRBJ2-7	CASSQVGGGPLSYEQYF	TGCGCCAGCAGCCAGGTCGGAGGAGGGCCCCTCTCCTACGAGCAGTACTTC
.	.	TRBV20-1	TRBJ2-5	CSGSGWGQETQYF	TGCAGTGGTTCCGGGTGGGGGCAAGAGACCCAGTACTTC
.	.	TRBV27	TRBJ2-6	CATGVRVDRLYRANVLTF	TGTGCCACGGGGGTACGGGTGGACCGTTTGTATAGGGCCAACGTCCTGACTTTC
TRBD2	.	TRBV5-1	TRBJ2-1	CASSTTSGRGDNEQFF	TGCGCCAGCAGCACGACTAGCGGGAGAGGGGACAATGAGCAGTTCTTC
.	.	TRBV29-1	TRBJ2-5	CSVEDWKGSEAEETQYF	TGCAGCGTTGAAGATTGGAAAGGAAGCGAAGCTGAAGAGACCCAGTACTTC
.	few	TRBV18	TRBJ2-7	CASSPPTGTLSYEQYF	TGTGCCAGCTCACCACCCACAGGGACCCTTTCCTACGAGCAGTACTTC
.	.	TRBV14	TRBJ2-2	CASSQELLRGTGELFF	TGTGCCAGCAGCCAAGAGCTGCTTCGGGGGACCGGGGAGCTGTTTTTT
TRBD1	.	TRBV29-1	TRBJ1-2	CSVGLSGTERYGYTF	TGCAGCGTTGGGTTATCCGGGACAGAAAGATATGGCTACACCTTC
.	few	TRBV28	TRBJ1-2	CASRAGGGSYGYTF	TGTGCCAGCAGGGCCGGTGGGGGGAGTTATGGCTACACCTTC
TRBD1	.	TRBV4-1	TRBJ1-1	CASSQYRGGNTEAFF	TGCGCCAGCAGCCAGTACAGGGGTGGGAACACTGAAGCTTTCTTT
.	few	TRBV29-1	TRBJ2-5	CSARRTAQETQYF	TGCAGCGCCCGACGGACAGCCCAAGAGACCCAGTACTTC
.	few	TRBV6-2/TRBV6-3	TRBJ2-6	CASRSPKSGANVLTF	TGTGCCAGCAGGTCCCCGAAGTCTGGGGCCAACGTCCTGACTTTC
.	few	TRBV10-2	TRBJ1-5	CASSEPQGLGNQPQHF	TGCGCCAGCAGTGAGCCGCAGGGTTTGGGCAATCAGCCCCAGCATTTT
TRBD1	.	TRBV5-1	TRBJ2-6	CASTRTGTGLSGANVLTF	TGCGCCAGCACCCGTACCGGGACAGGCCTCTCTGGGGCCAACGTCCTGACTTTC
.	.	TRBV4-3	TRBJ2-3	CASSQVITDTQYF	TGCGCCAGCAGCCAAGTCATCACAGATACGCAGTATTTT
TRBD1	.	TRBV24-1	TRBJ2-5	CATSDSPTGGWETQYF	TGTGCCACCAGTGATTCCCCCACAGGGGGCTGGGAGACCCAGTACTTC
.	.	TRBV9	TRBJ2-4	CASSTHGDIQYF	TGTGCCAGCAGCACTCACGGGGACATTCAGTACTTC
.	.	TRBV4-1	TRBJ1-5	CASSPKGYNNQPQHF	TGCGCCAGCAGCCCCAAAGGGTATAACAATCAGCCCCAGCATTTT
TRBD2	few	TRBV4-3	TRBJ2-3	CATAAGLTDTQYF	TGCGCCACCGCAGCGGGACTCACAGATACGCAGTATTTT
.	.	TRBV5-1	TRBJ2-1	CASRIWQDVEQFF	TGCGCCAGCAGAATATGGCAAGACGTTGAGCAGTTCTTC
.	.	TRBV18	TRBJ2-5	CASSPRQLGVGETQYF	TGTGCCAGCTCACCCAGACAGCTAGGGGTTGGAGAGACCCAGTACTTC
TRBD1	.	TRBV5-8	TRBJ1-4	CASSGTGGDEKLFF	TGTGCCAGCAGCGGAACAGGGGGAGACGAAAAACTGTTTTTT
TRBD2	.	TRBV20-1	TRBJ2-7	CSASGLAGGFYEQYF	TGCAGTGCTAGTGGACTAGCGGGAGGCTTCTACGAGCAGTACTTC
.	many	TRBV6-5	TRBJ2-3	CASSYDSLRRTDTQYF	TGTGCCAGCAGTTATGACTCCCTACGTAGGACAGATACGCAGTATTTT
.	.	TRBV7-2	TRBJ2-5	CASTRGVQEVQYF	TGTGCCAGTACGCGGGGAGTCCAAGAGGTCCAGTACTTC
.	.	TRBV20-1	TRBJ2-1	CSAREGSTDYGGNEQFF	TGCAGTGCTAGGGAGGGGTCTACGGATTACGGGGGCAATGAGCAGTTCTTC
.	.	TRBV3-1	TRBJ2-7	CASSQDGLGKQYF	TGTGCCAGCAGCCAAGATGGGCTGGGGAAGCAGTACTTC
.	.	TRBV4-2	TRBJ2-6	CASSRIQGSGANVLTF	TGTGCCAGCAGCCGGATACAGGGCTCTGGGGCCAACGTCCTGACTTTC
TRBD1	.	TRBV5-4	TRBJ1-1	CASSSATGASTEAFF	TGTGCCAGCAGCTCCGCGACAGGGGCAAGTACTGAAGCTTTCTTT
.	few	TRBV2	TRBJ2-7	CASSQRSTSSYEQYF	TGTGCCAGCAGCCAGAGGTCTACCAGCTCCTACGAGCAGTACTTC
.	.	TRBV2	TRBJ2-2	CASSVAGHTGELFF	TGTGCCAGCAGTGTCGCAGGGCACACCGGGGAGCTGTTTTTT
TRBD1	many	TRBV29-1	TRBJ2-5	CSVGQGQETQYF	TGCAGCGTCGGACAGGGACAAGAGACCCAGTACTTC